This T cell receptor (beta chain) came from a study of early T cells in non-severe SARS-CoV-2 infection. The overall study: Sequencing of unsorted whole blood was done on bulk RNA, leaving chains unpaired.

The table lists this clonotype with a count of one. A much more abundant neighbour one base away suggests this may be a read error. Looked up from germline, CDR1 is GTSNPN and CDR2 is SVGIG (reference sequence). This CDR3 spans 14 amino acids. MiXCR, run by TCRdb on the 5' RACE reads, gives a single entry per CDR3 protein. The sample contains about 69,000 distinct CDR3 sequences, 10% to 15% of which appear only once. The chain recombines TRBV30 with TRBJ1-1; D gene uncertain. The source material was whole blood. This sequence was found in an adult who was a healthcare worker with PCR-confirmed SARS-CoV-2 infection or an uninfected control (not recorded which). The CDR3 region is CAWSVGPRNTGAFF. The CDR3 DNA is TGTGCCTGGAGTGTTGGACCGAGGAACACTGGAGCTTTCTTT.